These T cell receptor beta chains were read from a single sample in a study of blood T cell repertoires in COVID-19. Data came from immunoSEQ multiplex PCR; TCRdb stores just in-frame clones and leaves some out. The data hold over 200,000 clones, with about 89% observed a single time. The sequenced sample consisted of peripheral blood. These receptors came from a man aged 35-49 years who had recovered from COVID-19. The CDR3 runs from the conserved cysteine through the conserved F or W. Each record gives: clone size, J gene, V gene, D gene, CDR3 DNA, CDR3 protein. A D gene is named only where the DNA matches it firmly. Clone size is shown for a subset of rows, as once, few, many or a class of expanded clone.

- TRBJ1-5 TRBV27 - TGTGCCAGCAGTCCCCGACAAGGGCAGGGTCAGCCCCAGCATTTT CASSPRQGQGQPQHF
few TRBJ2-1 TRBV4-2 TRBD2 TGTGCCAGCAGCCCCCGCTTGCTAGCGGGAGATTCCTACAATGAGCAGTTCTTC CASSPRLLAGDSYNEQFF
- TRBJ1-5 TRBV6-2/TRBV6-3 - TGTGCCAGCAGTCATCCGGGACATAGCCCAGTCCAGCCCCAGCATTTT CASSHPGHSPVQPQHF
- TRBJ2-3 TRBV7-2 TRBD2 TGTGCCAGCAGCCCTGCGACTAGCGGAGGTACGCAGTATTTT CASSPATSGGTQYF
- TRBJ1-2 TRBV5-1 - TGCGCCAGCAGCTTGGTATCTGAGGGTTTTAACTATGGCTACACCTTC CASSLVSEGFNYGYTF
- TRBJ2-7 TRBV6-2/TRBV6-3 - TGTGCCAGCAGTCACACCCGGGTGAGGCTCGATTCGTGCGAGCAGTACTTC CASSHTRVRLDSCEQYF
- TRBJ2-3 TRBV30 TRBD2 TGTGCCTGGAGTGTCGGGACTAGCGGGACAGATACGCAGTATTTT CAWSVGTSGTDTQYF
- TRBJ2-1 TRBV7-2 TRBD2 TGTGCCAGCAGTCTAGAGGTCGGGGGGTCCTACAATGAGCAGTTCTTC CASSLEVGGSYNEQFF
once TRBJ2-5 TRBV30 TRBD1 TGTGCCTGGAGTGTATTGGGACAGGGGGTCGGAGAGACCCAGTACTTC CAWSVLGQGVGETQYF
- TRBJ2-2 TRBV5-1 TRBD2 TGCGCCAGCAGCTTGCTGCTAGCGGGGCAGGCGAACACCGGGGAGCTGTTTTTT CASSLLLAGQANTGELFF
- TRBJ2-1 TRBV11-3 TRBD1 TGTGCCAGCAGCCCCGGGACAGGGAGAAACAATGAGCAGTTCTTC CASSPGTGRNNEQFF
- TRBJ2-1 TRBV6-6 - TGTGCCGCTACATCCGCGCGGGTCAATGAGCAGTTCTTC CAATSARVNEQFF
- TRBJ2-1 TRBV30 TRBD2 TGTGCCTGGAGTACTAGCGGACCCTACAATGAGCAGTTCTTC CAWSTSGPYNEQFF
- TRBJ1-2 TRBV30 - TGTGCCTGGAGTTCGGGTTTTGGCTACACCTTC CAWSSGFGYTF
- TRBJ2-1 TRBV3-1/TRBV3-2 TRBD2 TGTGCCAGCATGGACGGCGGGGGTTACAATGAGCAGTTCTTC CASMDGGGYNEQFF
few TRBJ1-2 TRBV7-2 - TGTGCCAGCAGCTTAGAACCCCGGCAGGGAGGCTACACCTTC CASSLEPRQGGYTF
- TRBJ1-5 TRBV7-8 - TGTGCCAGCAGCCCTCGGGGGGGGGTGAGCAATCAGCCCCAGCATTTT CASSPRGGVSNQPQHF
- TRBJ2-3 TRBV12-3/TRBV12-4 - TGTGCCATCCGATCCGGGGGCACAGATACGCAGTATTTT CAIRSGGTDTQYF
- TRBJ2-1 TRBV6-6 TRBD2 TGTGCCAGCAGTCGACGAGCCACCAAGCTAGCGGGGAAGAATGAGCAGTTCTTC CASSRRATKLAGKNEQFF
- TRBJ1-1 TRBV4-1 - TGCGCCAGCAGCCTACTCGACAGGCCCGGGACTGAAGCTTTCTTT CASSLLDRPGTEAFF
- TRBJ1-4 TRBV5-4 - TGTGCCAGCAGCCCGGACGGGGTTCTGAATGAAAAACTGTTTTTT CASSPDGVLNEKLFF
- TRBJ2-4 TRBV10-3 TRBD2 TGTGCCACGGCCGGAGGCGGGACTAGCGTCGGCGGGGCCAAAAACATTCAGTACTTC CATAGGGTSVGGAKNIQYF
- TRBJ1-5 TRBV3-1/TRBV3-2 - TGTGCCAGCAGCTGGGGGGGAGGCCAGCCCCAGCATTTT CASSWGGGQPQHF
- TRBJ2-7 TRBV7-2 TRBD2 TGTGCCAGCAGCTTAGCAGGGACTAGCGGGAGGGTGGCGGTGCAGTACTTC CASSLAGTSGRVAVQYF
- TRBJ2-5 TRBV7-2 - TGTGCCAGCAGCCGCCTAGAGCCGCCCTATCCTGAGGGCCAGTACTTC CASSRLEPPYPEGQYF
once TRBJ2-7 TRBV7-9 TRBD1 TGTGCCAGCAGCCTGGGGGGACAGGGGGCCGACGAGCAGTACTTC CASSLGGQGADEQYF
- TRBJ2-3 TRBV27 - TGTGCCAGCAGACCAGAGAGCGTCCGACGCCGATCGAGCACAGATACGCAGTATTTT CASRPESVRRRSSTDTQYF
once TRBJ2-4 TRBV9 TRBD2 TGTGCCAGCAGTGACCCTGGGGGGAGGGTGGCCAAAAACATTCAGTACTTC CASSDPGGRVAKNIQYF
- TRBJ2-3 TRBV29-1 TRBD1 TGCAGCGTTGCTTTATCGGGCAGGGGGCTCACAGATACGCAGTATTTT CSVALSGRGLTDTQYF
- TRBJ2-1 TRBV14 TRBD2 TGTGCCAGCAGCCCGCCGGGACTAGCGGGAGGGAGCAATGAGCAGTTCTTC CASSPPGLAGGSNEQFF
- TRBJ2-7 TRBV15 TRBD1 TGTGCCACCAGCAGAGGGGGACAGGGGGCCGGCGAGCAGTACTTC CATSRGGQGAGEQYF
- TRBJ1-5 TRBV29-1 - TGCAGCCAATGGACGGGGTTATATCAGCCCCAGCATTTT CSQWTGLYQPQHF
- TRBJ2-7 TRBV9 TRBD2 TGTGCCAGCAGCGTAGGGTTATCGGTACACGGGGGGGCAACCTACGAGCAGTACTTC CASSVGLSVHGGATYEQYF
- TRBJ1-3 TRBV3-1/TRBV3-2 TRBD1 TGTGCCAGCAGCCCGGGACAGGGGACTGGAAACACCATATATTTT CASSPGQGTGNTIYF
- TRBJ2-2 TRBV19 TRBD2 TGTGCCAGTAGTATTGGGACTAGCGGGGACACCGGGGAGCTGTTTTTT CASSIGTSGDTGELFF
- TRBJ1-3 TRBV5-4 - TGTGCCAGCAACGACCAAGGGGGTCTCTCTGGAAACACCATATATTTT CASNDQGGLSGNTIYF
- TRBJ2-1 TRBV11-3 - TGTGCCAGCAGCTTAGATGGCATCGTGGATGAGCAGTTCTTC CASSLDGIVDEQFF
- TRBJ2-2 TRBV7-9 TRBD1 TGTGCCAGCAGCTTAGGCAATATTCCGGGACAGGGGAACACCGGGGAGCTGTTTTTT CASSLGNIPGQGNTGELFF
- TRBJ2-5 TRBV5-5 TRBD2 TGTGCCAGCAGCACGGGACTAGCACGGCAAGAGACCCAGTACTTC CASSTGLARQETQYF
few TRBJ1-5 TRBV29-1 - TGCAGCGTCGGGTGGGGGGACAATCAGCCCCAGCATTTT CSVGWGDNQPQHF
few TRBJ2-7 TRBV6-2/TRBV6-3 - TGTGCCAGCAGTTACATTCGAGGCGAGCAGTACTTC CASSYIRGEQYF
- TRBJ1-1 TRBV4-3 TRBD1 TGCGCCAGCAGCCGAGGACAGGGGGCTGAAGCTTTCTTT CASSRGQGAEAFF
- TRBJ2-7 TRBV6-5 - TGTGCCAGCAGTTACCTAGACAGGTCCTACGAGCAGTACTTC CASSYLDRSYEQYF
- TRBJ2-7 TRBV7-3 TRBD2 TGTGCCAGCAGCTTAGGGCTAGCGGGAAACTACGAGCAGTACTTC CASSLGLAGNYEQYF
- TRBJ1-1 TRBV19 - TGTGCCAGTAGTATCCACGGAGTGAACACTGAAGCTTTCTTT CASSIHGVNTEAFF